These T cell receptor beta chains were read from a single sample in a study of T-cell memory formation after mild COVID-19. TCRdb redid the calling of the 5' RACE reads with MiXCR, one entry per CDR3 protein. This sample has tens of thousands of distinct CDR3 sequences, with over 13% found just once. Sequencing used PBMCs or a T cell subset sorted from them (not recorded which). The receptors shown here come from a man between 18 and 35 years old who had mild COVID-19 (a few samples of this study predate the infection). Cell type and time point are not known. Both conserved end residues are part of each CDR3. Fields, in order: V gene, J gene, clone size, D gene, CDR3 DNA, CDR3 protein. The D gene is left open where the match is weak. The size field is filled for only some rows; it gives once, few, many or a size class.

>TRBV4-1|TRBJ2-7|many|-
TGCGCCAGCAGCCTCCGTGACAGGTCCGCCTACGAGCAGTACTTC
CASSLRDRSAYEQYF
>TRBV6-2/TRBV6-3|TRBJ1-1|-|-
TGTGCCAGCAGTTACTCGACACTTACTGAAGCTTTCTTT
CASSYSTLTEAFF
>TRBV5-5|TRBJ2-7|few|-
TGTGCCAGCGCCAAAAGCGGTACCTACGAGCAGTACTTC
CASAKSGTYEQYF
>TRBV4-1|TRBJ1-5|few|-
TGCGCCAGCAGCCACCTCGATTATAGCAATCAGCCCCAGCATTTT
CASSHLDYSNQPQHF
>TRBV9|TRBJ1-1|-|-
TGTGCCAGCAGCCCCCGGGAGGGGAACACTGAAGCTTTCTTT
CASSPREGNTEAFF
>TRBV5-6|TRBJ1-1|once|-
TGTGCCAGCAGCACGGGACTACCGTTGGACACTGAAGCTTTCTTT
CASSTGLPLDTEAFF
>TRBV6-5|TRBJ1-1|few|-
TGTGCCAGCAGTTACCGGGTTCGTACTGAAGCTTTCTTT
CASSYRVRTEAFF
>TRBV5-1|TRBJ2-4|-|TRBD1
TGCGCCAGCAGCTTGGGGCCGACAGGGGAAATGGGGCCGTTGGGAGACATTCAGTACTTC
CASSLGPTGEMGPLGDIQYF
>TRBV29-1|TRBJ2-3|-|-
TGCAGCGTTGTTTCAGGGCAGGGGACAGATACGCAGTATTTT
CSVVSGQGTDTQYF
>TRBV6-5|TRBJ1-1|-|TRBD1
TGTGCCAGCAGTTACGGGACAGGGGACACTGAAGCTTTCTTT
CASSYGTGDTEAFF
>TRBV20-1|TRBJ1-2|few|TRBD1
TGCAGTGCTAGAGAGCGACAGGGGGCTCTCCCCTATGGCTACACCTTC
CSARERQGALPYGYTF
>TRBV4-1|TRBJ1-2|few|TRBD1
TGCGCCAGCAGCCAACTGGGACAGGGGTACGGCTACACCTTC
CASSQLGQGYGYTF
>TRBV6-2/TRBV6-3|TRBJ2-6|few|-
TGTGCCAGCAGTGGACCTAGAAGGGCCAACGTCCTGACTTTC
CASSGPRRANVLTF
>TRBV6-2/TRBV6-3|TRBJ2-2|few|-
TGTGCCAGCAGTTACAGGGGGTCCGGGGAGCTGTTTTTT
CASSYRGSGELFF
>TRBV7-9|TRBJ1-1|-|-
TGTGCCAGCAGCTCCCCCGACTTACGTGAAGCTTTCTTT
CASSSPDLREAFF
>TRBV7-2|TRBJ2-5|few|-
TGTGCCAGCAGGCGACAACCGAGACACCAAGAGACCCAGTACTTC
CASRRQPRHQETQYF
>TRBV28|TRBJ2-3|few|-
TGTGCCAGCAGTTTGCCCCTCAGGGGAGGTCACACAGATACGCAGTATTTT
CASSLPLRGGHTDTQYF
>TRBV11-2|TRBJ2-5|few|TRBD2
TGTGCCAGCACCCCGGGGGGTGAGGAGACCCAGTACTTC
CASTPGGEETQYF
>TRBV20-1|TRBJ1-1|-|-
TGCAGTGCCGCAGACAGGAGAAACACTGAAGCTTTCTTT
CSAADRRNTEAFF
>TRBV4-1|TRBJ2-3|many|-
TGCGCCAGCAGCCAGTCTCGGGTGGACACGCAGTATTTT
CASSQSRVDTQYF
>TRBV7-6|TRBJ2-2|many|-
TGTGCCAGCAGCCCGCGGACCGGTCACACCGGGGAGCTGTTTTTT
CASSPRTGHTGELFF
>TRBV5-1|TRBJ2-3|-|-
TGCGCCAGCAGCCGCCTCGATGAAGATACGCAGTATTTT
CASSRLDEDTQYF
>TRBV12-3/TRBV12-4|TRBJ1-1|-|-
TGTGCCAGCAGTTCTTCACGGGTGACTGAAGCTTTCTTT
CASSSSRVTEAFF
>TRBV7-9|TRBJ2-5|few|TRBD1
TGTGCCAGCAGCAACCGGGACAGGGGGCACGAAGAGACCCAGTACTTC
CASSNRDRGHEETQYF
>TRBV19|TRBJ1-1|-|-
TGTGCCAGTAGTGGCCCGACAGGCTCTTTTGAAGCTTTCTTT
CASSGPTGSFEAFF
>TRBV12-3/TRBV12-4|TRBJ1-1|once|TRBD1
TGTGCCAGCAGAACACCGGGACAGACACGGCTCGGTGAAGCTTTCTTT
CASRTPGQTRLGEAFF
>TRBV10-3|TRBJ1-2|-|TRBD1
TGTGCCATCAGCTTTGGACAGGGATATGGCTACACCTTC
CAISFGQGYGYTF
>TRBV4-1|TRBJ2-2|few|-
TGCGCCAGCAGCCAGCCGGTACAGGGAACCGGGGAGCTGTTTTTT
CASSQPVQGTGELFF
>TRBV24-1|TRBJ1-2|many|TRBD1
TGTGCCACCGGCCCCCGTCGCAACCTATGGGACAGGGGATCCCCCTATGGCTACACCTTC
CATGPRRNLWDRGSPYGYTF
>TRBV6-2/TRBV6-3|TRBJ2-5|few|-
TGTGCCAGCAGCTCCCCTTGGGATCAAGAGACCCAGTACTTC
CASSSPWDQETQYF
>TRBV4-2|TRBJ1-1|few|-
TGTGCCAGCAGCCCCCCTCAGGGACAAATGAACACTGAAGCTTTCTTT
CASSPPQGQMNTEAFF
>TRBV4-2|TRBJ2-5|many|TRBD2
TGTGCCAGCAGCCAAGATCCGGGGGGACAAGAGACCCAGTACTTC
CASSQDPGGQETQYF
>TRBV20-1|TRBJ2-1|few|TRBD2
TGCAGTGCTGAGACTAGCGTGTCAAGCAATGAGCAGTTCTTC
CSAETSVSSNEQFF
>TRBV3-1|TRBJ2-1|many|TRBD2
TGTGCCAGCAGCCAAGCCGGGACTAGCGGGACGGGGGATGAGCAGTTCTTC
CASSQAGTSGTGDEQFF
>TRBV2|TRBJ2-2|once|TRBD2
TGTGCCAGCAGTCCAAATCGCGGGGTAGCGGGGGCCACCGGGGAGCTGTTTTTT
CASSPNRGVAGATGELFF
>TRBV7-9|TRBJ2-3|-|TRBD2
TGTGCCAGCAGCTCTAGACTAGCGATCACAGATACGCAGTATTTT
CASSSRLAITDTQYF
>TRBV4-1|TRBJ1-2|-|TRBD1
TGCGCCAGCAGCCAAGAAATGGACAGGGGGGATGGCTACACCTTC
CASSQEMDRGDGYTF
>TRBV7-6|TRBJ2-2|few|TRBD2
TGTGCCAGCACCGGGACTAGCGGGGGGCGCACCGGGGAGCTGTTTTTT
CASTGTSGGRTGELFF
>TRBV7-8|TRBJ2-5|many|TRBD2
TGTGCCAGCAGCTTACAGCGGGGGGGCCGAGAGACCCAGTACTTC
CASSLQRGGRETQYF
>TRBV28|TRBJ2-5|-|-
TGTGCCAGCAGTTTATCCGCCGGGTCCTCAGGAGAGACCCAGTACTTC
CASSLSAGSSGETQYF